The present entry profiles one T cell receptor (beta chain) with its context. Its antigen is currently not known. No quality values exist for individual bases; no much larger clone is one base distant. This sample is drawn from a study of blood T cells in healthy people across ages (dated by TCRdb to about 2015). About the study as a whole: In model experiments, template switching captured roughly one uniquely barcoded TCR beta cDNA molecule for every two T cells. To track age-related changes in TCR beta repertoire diversity, the study relied on deep sequencing normalized with unique cDNA molecular identifiers. Two additional independent replicas of 1 million unique cDNA reads from the same blood draw were analyzed for two donors (one aged 18 to 30 and one aged 80 or older). To avoid experimental bias, donors of different ages were randomly spread across the sequencing lanes. The donors were divided into four age groups: young (average approximately 15 years), middle-aged (about 40), aged (approximately 62) and long-lived (about 80).

What the study reported, not specific to this receptor: There was a strong correlation between observed TCR beta diversity and the percentage of naive T cells measured by flow cytometry. Donor CMV infection status was unknown, potentially confounding age-related changes in expanded clonotypes. As age increased, observed TCR beta diversity per million T cells dropped in a roughly linear way, and a significant reduction was already evident by age 40. Since profiling was done on bulk unsorted PBMCs, naive and antigen-experienced compartments could not be conclusively compared. Compared with the aged group, the long-lived group had more naive CD4+ T cells, fewer expanded clones and increased TCR diversity, a pattern suggesting age selection. Estimates of total diversity from one million sequenced T cells were regarded as lower bounds and underestimates.

The 35 to 40 donors, aged about 6 to 100 years, were systemically healthy Caucasian individuals from Russia. Each donor gave 8 to 10 milliliters of peripheral blood, drawn into EDTA-treated Vacutainer tubes. Ficoll-Paque density-gradient centrifugation was used to isolate PBMCs, with at least 6.5 million per sample. Total RNA, at least 5 micrograms per sample, was extracted from PBMCs with Trizol reagent. The percentages of naive CD45RAhigh/CD27high T cells were determined by flow cytometry on a PBMC aliquot from every donor. CDR1 MNHNS and CDR2 SASEGT are derived from the germline V gene. Inclusive of the bounding cysteine and phenylalanine, the CDR3 is 15 residues long. Kept here is only the CDR3 DNA, which spans 45 bases and is read in frame from base 1. The junction shows trimming of 2 bases on V and 4 bases on J, plus 12 bases between the germline ends. Libraries came from 5' RACE. The sample was run on an Illumina HiSeq 2500. A second PCR of roughly 6 to 11 cycles was performed with a sample-barcoded 5' primer and a J-beta primer mix. A template-switch 5' adaptor carrying 12 random nucleotides introduced a unique molecular identifier onto each TCR beta cDNA molecule. Each sample yielded at least 2.5 million CDR3-containing paired-end reads. All of the RNA was converted into first-strand cDNA using the Mint cDNA synthesis kit, with a TRBC-specific oligonucleotide serving as the primer. Following uracil-DNA glycosylase treatment, a first 18-cycle PCR with universal primers M1SS and BC2_uni_R was performed on all cDNA. Processing in the source paper ran as follows. Each sample was normalized by randomly selecting 1 million high-quality reads, each carrying a distinct molecular identifier. Reads with shared molecular identifiers were discarded instead of being binned into consensus sequences. MiTCR, set to a Q25 quality threshold and the strictest error-elimination algorithm, was used for CDR3 identification, clonotype clustering and error correction. A nonparametric unseen species model using Euler transformation provided a lower-bound estimate of total TCR beta diversity. TCRdb reworked the public reads: Q25 trimming with fastp, MiXCR clone assembly, productive beta chains retained. Under each unique CDR3 protein, matching rows form one entry showing the most common genes and DNA. For this entry, the V and J calls and clone size follow TCRdb and not the study's own pipeline. Present in this sample are hundreds of thousands of distinct CDR3 sequences, 40% to 45% of which were seen just once. The ten largest clonotypes hold 25% to 30% of the sample.

The rearranged segments are TRBV6-1 and TRBJ2-1; no confident D gene assignment can be made. Sequencing used blood. The source of this sequence is a man of 80 years or more in good health. The DNA sequence is given as TGTGCCAGCAGTGAACAGGCTCAACCATACAATGAGCAGTTCTTC. This yields the protein CASSEQAQPYNEQFF.